One sample yielded the 6 T cell receptor beta chains listed below, sequenced in a study of shared clonotypes between healthy human individuals. Profiled with immunoSEQ multiplex PCR; TCRdb holds only in-frame clones, not every one. The data hold 950,000 to 1,300,000 clones, with roughly 80% observed a single time. Sequenced: memory CD4+ T cells sorted from blood. Subset described: CD45RA-negative fraction. The receptors stem from a man between 18 and 35 years old in good health.

V gene TRBV18 combines with J gene TRBJ2-2; 9 nucleotides agree with TRBD2. V gave up 1 base and J gave up 6 bases; unmatched junction bases: 3. CDR3 length: 15 amino acids. Germline V gene data show CDR1 as KGHSH and CDR2 as LQKENI. The CDR3 protein is CASSPQVAGAGELFF. The CDR3 coding sequence is TGTGCCAGCTCACCACAAGTAGCGGGGGCCGGGGAGCTGTTTTTT.

The CDR3 loop is CASRRQLSSYNEQFF. CDR3 in DNA: TGTGCCAGCAGGCGACAGCTCAGCTCCTACAATGAGCAGTTCTTC. The genes are TRBV6-5 and TRBJ2-1; D possibly corresponds to TRBD1 (5 bases). The CDR3 runs to 15 residues. Trimming took off 6 bases at V and 0 bases at J, with 12 bases between the two ends. The germline gives CDR1 MNHEY, CDR2 SVGAGI.

The chain uses TRBV6-1 and TRBJ1-1; a possible D gene is TRBD1 (5 bases). Germline lookup yields CDR1 MNHNS and CDR2 SASEGT. V was clipped by 3 bases and J by 10 bases, with 15 bases between them. This CDR3 has 13 residues. CDR3 DNA: TGTGCCAGCAGTGAGTTGGGGCCCTGGGGAGCTTTCTTT. Translating gives CASSELGPWGAFF.

This rearrangement joins TRBV7-9 to TRBJ1-1; D unresolved. V gave up 0 bases and J gave up 6 bases, with 8 bases separating them. CDR3 length: 13 amino acids. The V gene's germline CDR1 is SEHNR and CDR2 FQNEAQ (reference sequence). The CDR3: CASSLAGKAEAFF. The CDR3 DNA reads as TGTGCCAGCAGCTTAGCGGGGAAGGCTGAAGCTTTCTTT.

This clone was found a few times. The J gene is TRBJ2-1, the V gene TRBV5-1; TRBD1 matches 10 bases. Germline V gene lookup returns CDR1 SGHRS and CDR2 YFSETQ. The CDR3 length is 14 residues. Germline trimming cut 1 base from V and 6 bases from J; bases unmatched to any gene: 1. This CDR3 reads CASSLRTGGNEQFF. CDR3 coding DNA: TGCGCCAGCAGCTTGCGGACAGGGGGCAATGAGCAGTTCTTC.

The V gene is TRBV9, the J gene TRBJ2-1; D remains ambiguous. Trimming removed 0 bases at V and 0 bases at J, with 10 bases between. Germline CDR1 and CDR2: SGDLS and YYNGEE. CDR3 length: 16 amino acids. CDR3: CASSVAVASSYNEQFF. The CDR3 DNA sequence: TGTGCCAGCAGCGTAGCGGTCGCTTCCTCCTACAATGAGCAGTTCTTC.